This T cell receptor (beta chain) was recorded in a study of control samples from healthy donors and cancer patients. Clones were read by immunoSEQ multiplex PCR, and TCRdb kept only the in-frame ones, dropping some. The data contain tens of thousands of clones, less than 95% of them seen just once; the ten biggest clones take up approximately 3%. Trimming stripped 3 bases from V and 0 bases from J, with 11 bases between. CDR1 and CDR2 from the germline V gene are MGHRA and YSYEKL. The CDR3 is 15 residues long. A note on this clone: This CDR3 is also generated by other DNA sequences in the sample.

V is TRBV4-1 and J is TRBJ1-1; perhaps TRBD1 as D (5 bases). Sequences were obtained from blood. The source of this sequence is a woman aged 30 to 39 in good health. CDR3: CASSHLGTMNTEAFF. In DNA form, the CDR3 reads TGCGCCAGCAGCCACCTCGGGACCATGAACACTGAAGCTTTCTTT.